These 19 T cell receptor beta chains were sequenced from one sample in a study of CD8+CD57+ T cells in acquired aplastic anemia. Profiles of TCR beta VDJ and CDR3 were generated from a genomic DNA template. TCRdb reprocessed the reads with MiXCR, giving one entry per CDR3 protein. The sample lists 150,000 to 200,000 distinct CDR3 sequences; approximately 45% were seen once. Source material: sorted CD4+, CD8+, or CD8+CD57+ T cells (not recorded which) from PBMCs. The receptors derive from a human donor in good health.

V is TRBV24-1 and J is TRBJ2-1, with TRBD2 as a possible D gene (6 bases). Germline V gene data show CDR1 as KGHDR and CDR2 as SFDVKD. The CDR3 extends over 15 amino acids. The V end lost 0 bases, the J end lost 4 bases, and 9 bases lay between the germline ends. The CDR3 here is CATSDLASAYNEQFF. As DNA, the CDR3 is TGTGCCACCAGTGATTTGGCTAGCGCGTACAATGAGCAGTTCTTC.

Ten or more counts support this clonotype. The chain is built from TRBV20-1 and TRBJ2-2; 9 nucleotides align to TRBD2. This CDR3 is built from 14 residues. The germline gives CDR1 DFQATT, CDR2 SNEGSKA (reference sequence). Unmatched junction bases numbered 5, after V lost 6 bases and J lost 3 bases. DNA of the CDR3: TGCAGTGCAAAGAAGCGGGGGGACACCGGGGAGCTGTTTTTT. Translated: CSAKKRGDTGELFF.

This clonotype has at least ten counts. The chain has TRBV11-2 and TRBJ2-5; possibly TRBD1 for D (6 bases). From germline, CDR1 is SGHAT and CDR2 FQNNGV. The CDR3 covers 15 residues. Trimming removed 1 base from V and 5 bases from J, with 14 bases in between. DNA for the CDR3: TGTGCCAGCAGCTTAGTCACAGGGAGCCGGGAGACCCAGTACTTC. It codes for CASSLVTGSRETQYF.

The rearrangement uses TRBV29-1 and TRBJ2-7, with D perhaps matching TRBD2 (6 bases). The V end was cut by 5 bases, the J end by 5 bases, with 10 bases between. Germline V gives CDR1 SQVTM, CDR2 ANQGSEA. The CDR3 consists of 11 residues. In DNA form, the CDR3 reads TGCAGCGTTCGACTAGTCGACGAGCAGTACTTC. It codes for CSVRLVDEQYF.

The chain recombines TRBV12-3 or TRBV12-4 with TRBJ2-3, with D hard to call. V dropped 10 bases and J dropped 0 bases, with 11 bases sitting between them. The CDR3 is 13 amino acids. Here the CDR3 reads CATSRESTDTQYF. The CDR3 nucleotides are TGTGCCACCTCTAGAGAAAGCACAGATACGCAGTATTTT.

In the case of this clonotype: A single base separates this from a much larger clone, so it may be a read error. The CDR3 does not close with the conserved phenylalanine or tryptophan, likely indicating a read error. No DNA is shown, since the ends of the CDR3 on it are uncertain; the CDR3 is the one TCRdb lists. The chain employs TRBV3-1 and TRBJ2-7; no DNA check was done on the table's D call, TRBD1. Per the germline V gene, CDR1 is LGHDT and CDR2 is YNNKEL (reference sequence). The CDR3 numbers 10 amino acids, ends counted. The CDR3 loop reads CASSERVPFE.

This sequence joins TRBV29-1 and TRBJ1-2, with a tentative D call TRBD1 (5 bases). Deletions cut 4 bases from V and 6 bases from J, with 12 bases between. Germline lookup yields CDR1 SQVTM and CDR2 ANQGSEA. The CDR3 is made up of 12 amino acids. The CDR3 sequence is CSVVSGYDGYTF. The CDR3 bases are TGCAGCGTTGTTTCAGGGTATGATGGCTACACCTTC.

There are many counts of this clonotype. V and J are TRBV20-1 and TRBJ2-1; maybe TRBD1 (6 bases). Trimming took 1 base from V and 1 from J, leaving 8 bases between them. The CDR3 is 14 amino acids. Germline V gene lookup returns CDR1 DFQATT and CDR2 SNEGSKA (reference sequence). The CDR3 DNA reads TGCAGTGCTAGAGCCCAGGGGTCCTACAATGAGCAGTTCTTC. This gives the protein CSARAQGSYNEQFF.

This clonotype was counted many times. The rearrangement links TRBV9 to TRBJ2-5; 7 nucleotides match TRBD1. The junction had 7 bases not matched to a gene; V was cut back by 0 bases and J by 5 bases. This CDR3 has 15 amino acids. Looked up from germline, CDR1 is SGDLS and CDR2 is YYNGEE. In DNA form, the CDR3 reads TGTGCCAGCAGCGTAGTTCAGGGGGTTCGGGAGACCCAGTACTTC. Its translation: CASSVVQGVRETQYF.

This clonotype occurred once. The chain uses TRBV25-1 and TRBJ1-1; TRBD1 agrees at 8 bases. The length of the CDR3 is 16 residues. Germline V CDR1 and CDR2: MGHDK, SYGVNS. Trimming removed 6 bases from V and 0 bases from J; junction bases left unmatched: 9. The DNA for the CDR3 is TGTGCCAGCAGGCCCCCGGGACAGGTAGTGAACACTGAAGCTTTCTTT. Translation: CASRPPGQVVNTEAFF.

The table lists this clonotype with a count of one. The germline gene is not matched at one end of the junction; a read error may be the cause. This rearrangement joins TRBV10-1 to TRBJ1-1; D perhaps matches TRBD1 (5 bases). CDR3 length equals 14 residues. Per germline, CDR1 WNHNN and CDR2 SYGVQD (reference sequence). This CDR3 is CAIGGEAGNTEAFF. The CDR3 DNA is TGCGCCATTGGGGGGGAGGCGGGGAACACCGAAGCTTTCTTT.

This clonotype was found many times. The genes are TRBV29-1 and TRBJ1-3, with 8 bases lining up with TRBD1. In germline, CDR1 is SQVTM, CDR2 ANQGSEA. The trim removed 7 bases at V and 4 bases at J, leaving 6 bases unmatched. This CDR3 has 13 residues. The CDR3 region has the DNA TGCAGCGCTCAGACAGGGGCCGGAAACACCATATATTTT. The encoded protein is CSAQTGAGNTIYF. Full variable domain (remainder filled in from reference TRBV29-1 and TRBJ1-3): SAVISQKPSRDICQRGTSLTIQCQVDSQVTMMFWYRQQPGQSLTLIATANQGSEATYESGFVIDKFPISRPNLTFSTLTVSNMSPEDSSIYLCSAQTGAGNTIYFGEGSWLTVV.

This clonotype showed up just a few times. This chain links TRBV29-1 with TRBJ2-3, with D possibly being TRBD2 (7 bases). Germline V gene data show CDR1 as SQVTM and CDR2 as ANQGSEA. The CDR3 has 15 amino acids. V was cut by 4 bases and J by 4 bases, with 18 bases left in between. The CDR3 sequence is CSVARGGGFADTQYF. CDR3 coding DNA: TGCAGCGTTGCACGTGGGGGGGGCTTCGCAGATACGCAGTATTTT.

The V and J genes are TRBV10-2 and TRBJ2-7; 12 bases map to TRBD2. CDR1 and CDR2 (germline): WSHSY, SAAADI. The V gene end was trimmed by 6 bases and the J gene end by 4 bases; junction bases not matched to a gene: 7. The CDR3 consists of 15 residues. CDR3 in DNA: TGCGCCAGCAGAGCCGGGACTAGCGGGTTATACGAGCAGTACTTC. It translates to CASRAGTSGLYEQYF.

This clonotype came up many times. The J gene is TRBJ2-5, the V gene TRBV7-8; a possible D gene is TRBD2 (5 bases). In germline, CDR1 is SGHVS, CDR2 FQNEAQ. Trimming shortened V by 1 base and J by 3 bases, and 6 bases separated the two germline ends. The CDR3 loop spans 13 amino acids. In nucleotides, the CDR3 is TGTGCCAGCAGCTTAGAGCGGAAAGAGACCCAGTACTTC. Translated: CASSLERKETQYF.

This sequence joins TRBV7-3 and TRBJ1-2; possibly TRBD1 for D (6 bases). The CDR3 is made up of 13 amino acids. The V and J ends lost 4 bases and 6 bases respectively, with 12 bases between them. Germline CDR1 is SGHTA and CDR2 is FQGTGA. The CDR3 bases are TGTGCCAGCAGCTCACAGGGTTTCGATGGCTACACCTTC. Its protein product is CASSSQGFDGYTF.

The chain has TRBV20-1 and TRBJ2-1, with D unclear. The germline V gene encodes CDR1 DFQATT and CDR2 SNEGSKA (reference sequence). Trimming removed 5 bases at V and 12 bases at J, with 17 bases between. The CDR3 sequence is 12 residues long. CDR3 sequence reads: CSAALLPLVQFF. The CDR3 bases are TGCAGTGCTGCCCTCCTGCCCCTCGTGCAGTTCTTC.

This clonotype was seen a handful of times. V and J are TRBV20-1 and TRBJ1-1, with 8 bases identical to TRBD1. This CDR3 comprises 13 residues. The V gene end was trimmed by 6 bases and the J gene end by 10 bases; junction bases not matched to a gene: 13. Germline V gives CDR1 DFQATT, CDR2 SNEGSKA (reference sequence). Here the CDR3 DNA reads TGCAGTGCGACCGGACAGGGCGATCCGAGAGCTTTCTTT. Residues: CSATGQGDPRAFF.

This chain links TRBV9 with TRBJ2-2; TRBD2 agrees at 14 bases. Germline assignment: CDR1 SGDLS and CDR2 YYNGEE. With 7 bases clipped from V and 6 bases from J, the junction kept 8 bases outside the gene matches. The CDR3 covers 16 residues. In DNA, the CDR3 is TGTGCCAGCTTCCCGGGACTAGCGGGAGCTGCCGGGGAGCTGTTTTTT. It codes for CASFPGLAGAAGELFF. Looking up the rest from reference TRBV9 and TRBJ2-2 gives the full variable domain: DSGVTQTPKHLITATGQRVTLRCSPRSGDLSVYWYQQSLDQGLQFLIQYYNGEERAKGNILERFSAQQFPDLHSELNLSSLELGDSALYFCASFPGLAGAAGELFFGEGSRLTVL.